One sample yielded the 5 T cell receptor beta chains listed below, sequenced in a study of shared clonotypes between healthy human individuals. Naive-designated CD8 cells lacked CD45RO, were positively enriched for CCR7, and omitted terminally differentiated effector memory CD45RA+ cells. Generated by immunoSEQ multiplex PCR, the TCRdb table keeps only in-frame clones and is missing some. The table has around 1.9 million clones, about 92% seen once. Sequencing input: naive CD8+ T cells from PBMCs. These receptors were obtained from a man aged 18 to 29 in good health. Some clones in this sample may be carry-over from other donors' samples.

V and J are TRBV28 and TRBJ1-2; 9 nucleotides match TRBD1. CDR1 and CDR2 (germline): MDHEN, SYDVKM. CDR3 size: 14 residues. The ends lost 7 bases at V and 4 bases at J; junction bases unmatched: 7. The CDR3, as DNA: TGTGCCAGCACCCCGGGACAGGGTCGCTATGGCTACACCTTC. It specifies CASTPGQGRYGYTF.

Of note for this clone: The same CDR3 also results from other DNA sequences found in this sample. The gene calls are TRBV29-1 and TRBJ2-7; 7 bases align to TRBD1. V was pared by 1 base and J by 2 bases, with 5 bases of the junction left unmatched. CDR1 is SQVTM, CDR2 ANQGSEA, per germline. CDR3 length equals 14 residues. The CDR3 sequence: CSVEGTGGAYEQYF. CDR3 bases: TGCAGCGTTGAAGGGACAGGCGGCGCCTACGAGCAGTACTTC.

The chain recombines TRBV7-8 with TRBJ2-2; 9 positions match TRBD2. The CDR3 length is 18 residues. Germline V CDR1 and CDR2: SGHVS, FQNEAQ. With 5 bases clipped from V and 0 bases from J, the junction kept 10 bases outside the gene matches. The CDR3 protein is CASSLFGLAGPNTGELFF. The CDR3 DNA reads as TGTGCCAGCAGCCTATTCGGGCTAGCGGGGCCGAACACCGGGGAGCTGTTTTTT.

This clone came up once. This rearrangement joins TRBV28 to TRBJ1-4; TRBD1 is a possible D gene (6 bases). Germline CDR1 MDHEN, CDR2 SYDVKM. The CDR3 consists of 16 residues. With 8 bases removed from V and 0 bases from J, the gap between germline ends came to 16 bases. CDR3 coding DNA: TGTGCCAGCCAAACACAGGGCGAAGCAACTAATGAAAAACTGTTTTTT. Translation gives CASQTQGEATNEKLFF.

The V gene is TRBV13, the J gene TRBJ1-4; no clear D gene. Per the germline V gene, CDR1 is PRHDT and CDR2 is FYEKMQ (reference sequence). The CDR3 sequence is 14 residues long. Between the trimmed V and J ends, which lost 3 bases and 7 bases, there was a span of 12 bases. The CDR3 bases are TGTGCCAGCAGCTTTAGGTTATCGGGTGAAAAACTGTTTTTT. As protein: CASSFRLSGEKLFF.